A selection of T cell receptor beta chains follows, all from one sample in a study of shared clonotypes between healthy human individuals. The repertoire was sequenced with immunoSEQ multiplex PCR; TCRdb's copy has only in-frame clones and lacks some. Here the sample spans some 2 million clones, approximately 94% being singletons. Source material: naive CD8+ T cells sorted from blood. The source of these receptors is a man aged 18 to 35 in good health. CDR3s include the opening cysteine and the closing phenylalanine or tryptophan. The D gene is left open where the match is weak. Part of the rows lack a size; the others show once, few, many or a class for expanded clones.

TRBJ1-1	NA	TRBD1	TRBV5-4	CASSLQGASTEAFF	TGTGCCAGCAGCTTGCAGGGGGCAAGCACTGAAGCTTTCTTT
TRBJ1-1	NA	NA	TRBV9	CASSVSGITEAFF	TGTGCCAGCAGCGTATCTGGGATAACTGAAGCTTTCTTT
TRBJ2-1	NA	NA	TRBV6-6	CASSYGIEAVANEQFF	TGTGCCAGCAGTTACGGGATTGAGGCGGTGGCGAATGAGCAGTTCTTC
TRBJ2-7	NA	TRBD1	TRBV7-2	CASSLEGTGPWYEQYF	TGTGCCAGCAGCTTAGAGGGGACAGGGCCATGGTACGAGCAGTACTTC
TRBJ2-1	NA	TRBD1	TRBV7-9	CASSLGQGWQFF	TGTGCCAGCAGCTTAGGACAGGGATGGCAGTTCTTC
TRBJ1-1	NA	NA	TRBV4-2	CASSGGVNTEAFF	TGTGCCAGCAGCGGAGGCGTGAACACTGAAGCTTTCTTT
TRBJ1-1	NA	NA	TRBV6-5	CASFGGNTEAFF	TGTGCCAGCTTTGGGGGGAACACTGAAGCTTTCTTT
TRBJ2-7	NA	NA	TRBV30	CAWRLVGEQYF	TGTGCCTGGAGACTAGTAGGCGAGCAGTACTTC
TRBJ2-1	NA	NA	TRBV29-1	CSVADSDNEQFF	TGCAGCGTTGCCGACAGCGACAATGAGCAGTTCTTC
TRBJ2-4	NA	NA	TRBV9	CASSVATDKNIQYF	TGTGCCAGCAGCGTAGCGACAGACAAAAACATTCAGTACTTC
TRBJ2-7	NA	NA	TRBV27	CASSEGNGPTYEQYF	TGTGCCAGCAGTGAAGGAAATGGCCCAACCTACGAGCAGTACTTC
TRBJ2-5	NA	NA	TRBV29-1	CSGSGAGPQETQYF	TGCAGCGGGTCAGGGGCAGGACCCCAAGAGACCCAGTACTTC
TRBJ1-5	NA	NA	TRBV27	CASSLGQGRQPQHF	TGTGCCAGCAGTTTAGGGCAGGGGAGACAGCCCCAGCATTTT
TRBJ2-5	once	NA	TRBV2	CASSVGAGGRETQYF	TGTGCCAGCAGTGTTGGGGCAGGGGGGCGAGAGACCCAGTACTTC
TRBJ1-5	NA	NA	TRBV10-2	CASSDSRTLHSNQPQHF	TGCGCCAGCAGTGACTCTAGGACTCTCCATAGCAATCAGCCCCAGCATTTT
TRBJ2-7	NA	NA	TRBV29-1	CSVVDSGHYEQYF	TGCAGCGTTGTTGATAGCGGACACTACGAGCAGTACTTC
TRBJ2-7	NA	TRBD2	TRBV30	CAWAPGLGRGEQYF	TGTGCCTGGGCCCCGGGTCTGGGGAGGGGCGAGCAGTACTTC
TRBJ2-1	NA	NA	TRBV7-2	CASSFVGGDYNEQFF	TGTGCCAGCAGCTTCGTCGGAGGGGACTACAATGAGCAGTTCTTC
TRBJ2-6	NA	TRBD1	TRBV7-9	CASRNRQGTSGANVLTF	TGTGCCAGCAGAAACCGACAGGGAACCTCTGGGGCCAACGTCCTGACTTTC
TRBJ2-3	NA	NA	TRBV4-3	CASSQAGLLTDTQYF	TGCGCCAGCAGCCAAGCGGGATTGCTCACAGATACGCAGTATTTT
TRBJ1-1	NA	TRBD1	TRBV28	CASSSLQGGNTEAFF	TGTGCCAGCAGTTCTTTACAGGGGGGGAACACTGAAGCTTTCTTT
TRBJ2-1	NA	NA	TRBV4-3	CASSHLERVREQFF	TGCGCCAGCAGCCATCTCGAGCGGGTACGTGAGCAGTTCTTC
TRBJ2-3	NA	NA	TRBV5-4	CASSLGGTDTQYF	TGTGCCAGCAGCTTAGGGGGTACAGATACGCAGTATTTT
TRBJ1-5	NA	NA	TRBV2	CASSETGTVFQPQHF	TGTGCCAGCAGTGAAACAGGGACGGTATTCCAGCCCCAGCATTTT
TRBJ2-7	once	TRBD2	TRBV13	CASSLGLTSGDYEQYF	TGTGCCAGCAGCTTAGGCCTTACTAGCGGAGACTACGAGCAGTACTTC
TRBJ2-1	NA	NA	TRBV4-3	CASSQDWGDSYNEQFF	TGCGCCAGCAGCCAAGACTGGGGAGACTCCTACAATGAGCAGTTCTTC
TRBJ1-1	NA	NA	TRBV4-2	CASSQDWTNTEAFF	TGTGCCAGCAGCCAAGATTGGACGAACACTGAAGCTTTCTTT
TRBJ2-1	NA	TRBD1	TRBV4-1	CASSPEPGQGNNEQFF	TGCGCCAGCAGCCCCGAACCGGGACAGGGGAACAATGAGCAGTTCTTC
TRBJ1-1	NA	NA	TRBV30	CAWSVGFTEAFF	TGTGCCTGGAGTGTAGGTTTTACTGAAGCTTTCTTT
TRBJ2-5	NA	NA	TRBV5-6	CASSGGGETQYF	TGTGCCAGCAGCGGGGGCGGGGAGACCCAGTACTTC
TRBJ1-1	NA	NA	TRBV6-5	CASSYSEAEAFF	TGTGCCAGCAGTTACTCAGAGGCTGAAGCTTTCTTT
TRBJ1-2	NA	TRBD1	TRBV27	CASTTTSQGQGVWGYTF	TGTGCCAGCACCACGACTTCGCAAGGACAGGGGGTTTGGGGCTACACCTTC
TRBJ2-7	once	TRBD2	TRBV14	CASTDWTRPYEQYF	TGTGCCAGCACCGATTGGACTAGACCCTACGAGCAGTACTTC
TRBJ2-7	NA	TRBD1	TRBV7-9	CASSLSGGNLYEQYF	TGTGCCAGCAGCTTATCAGGGGGCAATCTTTACGAGCAGTACTTC
TRBJ1-5	NA	NA	TRBV5-8	CASSGGGAADQPQHF	TGTGCCAGCTCTGGGGGGGGTGCAGCGGATCAGCCCCAGCATTTT
TRBJ1-5	NA	TRBD1	TRBV28	CASSLLPGQGSNNQPQHF	TGTGCCAGCAGCTTGCTACCGGGACAGGGTTCTAACAATCAGCCCCAGCATTTT
TRBJ2-7	NA	NA	TRBV4-3	CASSQDRRGTYEQYF	TGCGCCAGCAGCCAAGATAGGAGGGGAACCTACGAGCAGTACTTC
TRBJ2-5	NA	NA	TRBV28	CASSRDTQETQYF	TGTGCCAGCAGTCGTGACACCCAAGAGACCCAGTACTTC
TRBJ2-3	NA	NA	TRBV28	CASSFSGATDTQYF	TGTGCCAGCAGTTTTTCGGGAGCGACAGATACGCAGTATTTT
TRBJ2-7	NA	TRBD1	TRBV7-8	CASSSTGSYEQYF	TGTGCCAGCAGCTCGACAGGGAGCTACGAGCAGTACTTC
TRBJ2-5	once	TRBD1	TRBV27	CASSWDPDRVGKTQYF	TGTGCCAGCAGTTGGGACCCAGACAGGGTAGGAAAGACCCAGTACTTC
TRBJ2-1	NA	TRBD1	TRBV19	CASNEPVGQYNEQFF	TGTGCCAGTAATGAGCCTGTGGGACAGTACAATGAGCAGTTCTTC
TRBJ2-3	NA	NA	TRBV11-2	CASSPARGGAADTQYF	TGTGCCAGCAGCCCAGCCCGAGGTGGGGCCGCAGATACGCAGTATTTT
TRBJ1-3	NA	NA	TRBV11-2	CASSSMTRGNTIYF	TGTGCCAGCAGCTCGATGACCAGGGGAAACACCATATATTTT
TRBJ2-1	NA	NA	TRBV4-1	CASSLQGSWQFF	TGCGCCAGCAGCCTTCAGGGAAGTTGGCAGTTCTTC